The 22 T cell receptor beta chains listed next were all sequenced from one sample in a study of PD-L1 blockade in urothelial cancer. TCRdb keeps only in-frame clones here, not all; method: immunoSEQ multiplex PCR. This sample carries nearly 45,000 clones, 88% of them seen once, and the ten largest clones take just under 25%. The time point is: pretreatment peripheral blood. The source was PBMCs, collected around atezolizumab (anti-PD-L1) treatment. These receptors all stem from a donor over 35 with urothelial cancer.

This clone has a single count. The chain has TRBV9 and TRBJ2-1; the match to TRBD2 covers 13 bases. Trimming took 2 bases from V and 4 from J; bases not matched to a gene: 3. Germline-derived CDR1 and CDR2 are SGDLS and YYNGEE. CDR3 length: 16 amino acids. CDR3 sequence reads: CASSVRTSGSYNEQFF. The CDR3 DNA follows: TGTGCCAGCAGCGTTCGGACTAGCGGGAGTTACAATGAGCAGTTCTTC.

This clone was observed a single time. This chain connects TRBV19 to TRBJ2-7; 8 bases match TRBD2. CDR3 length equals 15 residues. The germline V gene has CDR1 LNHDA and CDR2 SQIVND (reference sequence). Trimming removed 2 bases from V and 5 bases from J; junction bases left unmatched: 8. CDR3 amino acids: CASSILGGRFDEQYF. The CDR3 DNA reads TGTGCCAGTAGTATACTTGGCGGGAGGTTCGACGAGCAGTACTTC.

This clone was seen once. In DNA form, the CDR3 reads TGTGCCAGCAGCCCGGAGGGACGGCGCGACACCGGGGAGCTGTTTTTT. Translating gives CASSPEGRRDTGELFF. The chain joins TRBV11-1 to TRBJ2-2, with D possibly TRBD2 on 6 matching bases. This CDR3 spans 16 amino acids. CDR1 and CDR2 (germline): SGHAT, FQDESV (reference sequence). V was trimmed by 5 bases and J by 3 bases, leaving 16 bases between them.

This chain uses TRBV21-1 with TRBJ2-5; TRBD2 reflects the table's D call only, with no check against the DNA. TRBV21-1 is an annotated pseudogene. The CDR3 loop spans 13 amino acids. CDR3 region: CASSTGSPETQYF. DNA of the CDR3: TGTGCCAGCAGCACGGGTAGCCCGGAGACCCAGTACTTC.

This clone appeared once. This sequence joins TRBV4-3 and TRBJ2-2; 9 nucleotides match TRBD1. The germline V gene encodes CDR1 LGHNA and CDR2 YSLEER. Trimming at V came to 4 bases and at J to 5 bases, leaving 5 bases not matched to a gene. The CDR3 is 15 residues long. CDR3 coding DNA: TGCGCCAGCAGCCTCCGGGACAGGGATACCGGGGAGCTGTTTTTT. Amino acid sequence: CASSLRDRDTGELFF.

The CDR3 protein is CASSPAPGGSTGELFF. The CDR3 nucleotides read TGTGCCAGCAGCCCCGCCCCCGGGGGGAGCACCGGGGAGCTGTTTTTT. This chain connects TRBV7-2 to TRBJ2-2; TRBD2 aligns across 7 bases. The CDR3 extends over 16 amino acids. The ends lost 5 bases at V and 4 bases at J; junction bases unmatched: 10. The germline V gene encodes CDR1 SGHTA and CDR2 FQGNSA.

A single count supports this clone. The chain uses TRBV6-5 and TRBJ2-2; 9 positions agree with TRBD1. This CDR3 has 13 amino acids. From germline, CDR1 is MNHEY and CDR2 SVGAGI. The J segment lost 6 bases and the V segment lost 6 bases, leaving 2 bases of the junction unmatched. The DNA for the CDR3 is TGTGCCAGCAGGCGACAGGGGGCCGGGGAGCTGTTTTTT. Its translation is CASRRQGAGELFF.

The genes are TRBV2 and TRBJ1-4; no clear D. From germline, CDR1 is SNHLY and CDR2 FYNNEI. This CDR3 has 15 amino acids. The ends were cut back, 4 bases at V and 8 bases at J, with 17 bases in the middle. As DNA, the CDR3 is TGTGCCAGCAGTGTCGGGGTTCGGCTCGGGGAAAAACTGTTTTTT. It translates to CASSVGVRLGEKLFF.

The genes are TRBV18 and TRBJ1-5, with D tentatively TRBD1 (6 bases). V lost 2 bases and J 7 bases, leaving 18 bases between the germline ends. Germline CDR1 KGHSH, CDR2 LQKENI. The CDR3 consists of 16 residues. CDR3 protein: CASSPGGGGRGQPQHF. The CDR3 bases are TGTGCCAGCTCACCAGGTGGGGGGGGCCGAGGCCAGCCCCAGCATTTT.

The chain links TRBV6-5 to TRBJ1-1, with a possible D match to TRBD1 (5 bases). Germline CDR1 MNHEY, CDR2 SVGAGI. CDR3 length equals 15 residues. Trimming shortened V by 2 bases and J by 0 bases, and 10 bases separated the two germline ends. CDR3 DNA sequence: TGTGCCAGCAGTTACGGGGTCAGGGTGAACACTGAAGCTTTCTTT. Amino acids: CASSYGVRVNTEAFF.

CDR3 sequence (DNA): TGCGCCAGCAGCCAACCGGAACGGGCAGATACGCAGTATTTT. Protein sequence: CASSQPERADTQYF. The chain joins TRBV4-1 to TRBJ2-3; D gene unclear. CDR3 length: 14 amino acids. Germline V gives CDR1 MGHRA, CDR2 YSYEKL. Trimming took off 2 bases at V and 4 bases at J, with 10 bases between the two ends.

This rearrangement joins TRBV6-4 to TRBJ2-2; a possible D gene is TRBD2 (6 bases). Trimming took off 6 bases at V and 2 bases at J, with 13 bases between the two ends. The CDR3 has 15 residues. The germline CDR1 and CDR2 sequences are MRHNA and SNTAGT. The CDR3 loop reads CASRLGLFNTGELFF. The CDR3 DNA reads TGTGCCAGCAGACTCGGACTATTCAACACCGGGGAGCTGTTTTTT.

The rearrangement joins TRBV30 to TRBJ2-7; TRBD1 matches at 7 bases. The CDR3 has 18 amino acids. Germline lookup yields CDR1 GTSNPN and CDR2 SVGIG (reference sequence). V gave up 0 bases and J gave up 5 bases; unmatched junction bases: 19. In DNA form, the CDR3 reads TGTGCCTGGAGTGTAGGAATGACCGGCAGGGGGAGATGGGACGAGCAGTACTTC. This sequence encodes CAWSVGMTGRGRWDEQYF.

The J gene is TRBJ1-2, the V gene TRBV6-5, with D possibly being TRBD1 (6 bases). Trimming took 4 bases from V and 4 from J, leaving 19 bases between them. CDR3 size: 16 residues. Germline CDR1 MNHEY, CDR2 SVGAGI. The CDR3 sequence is CASSSGGARAPYGYTF. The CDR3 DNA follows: TGTGCCAGCAGTTCGGGGGGGGCTCGGGCCCCCTATGGCTACACCTTC.

CDR3 protein: CASSYRPPQGFGTEAFF. CDR3 nucleotides: TGTGCCAGCAGCTACCGCCCCCCACAGGGGTTTGGCACTGAAGCTTTCTTT. This chain connects TRBV11-2 to TRBJ1-1, with 7 bases identical to TRBD1. The germline gives CDR1 SGHAT, CDR2 FQNNGV. V lost 4 bases and J lost 4; bases outside the gene matches: 15. The CDR3 is 17 amino acids.

In DNA, the CDR3 is TGCGCCAGCAGCCCCACCCCCGGGACACTCTACGAGCAGTACTTC. The encoded protein is CASSPTPGTLYEQYF. V gene TRBV4-1 combines with J gene TRBJ2-7, with D possibly matching TRBD1 (6 bases). This CDR3 spans 15 amino acids. The V gene's germline CDR1 is MGHRA and CDR2 YSYEKL. Deletions cut 4 bases from V and 3 bases from J, with 16 bases between.

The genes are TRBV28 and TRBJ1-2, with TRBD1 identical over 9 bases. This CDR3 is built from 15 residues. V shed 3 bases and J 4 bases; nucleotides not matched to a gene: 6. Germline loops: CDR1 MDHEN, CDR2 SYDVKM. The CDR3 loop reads CASSFPGQGSYGYTF. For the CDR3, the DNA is TGTGCCAGCAGTTTCCCCGGACAGGGGAGCTATGGCTACACCTTC.

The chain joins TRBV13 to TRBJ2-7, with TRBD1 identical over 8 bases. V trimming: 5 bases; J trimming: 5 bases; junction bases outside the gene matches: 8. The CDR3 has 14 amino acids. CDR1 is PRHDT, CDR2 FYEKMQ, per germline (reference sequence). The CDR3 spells CASSLRTGIHEQYF. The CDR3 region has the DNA TGTGCCAGCAGCCTACGGACAGGGATCCACGAGCAGTACTTC. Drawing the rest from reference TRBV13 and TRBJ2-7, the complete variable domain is AAGVIQSPRHLIKEKRETATLKCYPIPRHDTVYWYQQGPGQDPQFLISFYEKMQSDKGSIPDRFSAQQFSDYHSELNMSSLELGDSALYFCASSLRTGIHEQYFGPGTRLTVT.

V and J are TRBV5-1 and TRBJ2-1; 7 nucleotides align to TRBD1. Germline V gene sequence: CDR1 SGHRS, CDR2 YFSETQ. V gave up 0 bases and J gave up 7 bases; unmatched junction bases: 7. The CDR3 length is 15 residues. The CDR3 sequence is CASSLAETGRNEQFF. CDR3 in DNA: TGCGCCAGCAGCTTGGCCGAGACAGGGCGGAATGAGCAGTTCTTC.

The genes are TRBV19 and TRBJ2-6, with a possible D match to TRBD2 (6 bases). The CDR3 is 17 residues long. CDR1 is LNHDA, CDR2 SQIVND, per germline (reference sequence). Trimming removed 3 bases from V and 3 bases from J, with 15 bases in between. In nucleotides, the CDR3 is TGTGCCAGTAGTATTGGGCGGGGCAGTAATGGGGCCAACGTCCTGACTTTC. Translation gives CASSIGRGSNGANVLTF.

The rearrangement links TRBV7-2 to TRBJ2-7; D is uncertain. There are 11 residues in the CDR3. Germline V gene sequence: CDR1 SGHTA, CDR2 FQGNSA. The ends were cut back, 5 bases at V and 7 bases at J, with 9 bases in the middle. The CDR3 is CASSPSEEQYF. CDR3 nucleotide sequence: TGTGCCAGCAGCCCCTCTGAGGAGCAGTACTTC.

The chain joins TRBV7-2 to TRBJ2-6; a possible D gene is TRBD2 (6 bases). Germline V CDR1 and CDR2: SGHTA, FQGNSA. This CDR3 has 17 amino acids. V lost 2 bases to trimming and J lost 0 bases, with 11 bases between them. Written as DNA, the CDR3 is TGTGCCAGCAGCTTAAGTCTCGGGGGCTCTGGGGCCAACGTCCTGACTTTC. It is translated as CASSLSLGGSGANVLTF.